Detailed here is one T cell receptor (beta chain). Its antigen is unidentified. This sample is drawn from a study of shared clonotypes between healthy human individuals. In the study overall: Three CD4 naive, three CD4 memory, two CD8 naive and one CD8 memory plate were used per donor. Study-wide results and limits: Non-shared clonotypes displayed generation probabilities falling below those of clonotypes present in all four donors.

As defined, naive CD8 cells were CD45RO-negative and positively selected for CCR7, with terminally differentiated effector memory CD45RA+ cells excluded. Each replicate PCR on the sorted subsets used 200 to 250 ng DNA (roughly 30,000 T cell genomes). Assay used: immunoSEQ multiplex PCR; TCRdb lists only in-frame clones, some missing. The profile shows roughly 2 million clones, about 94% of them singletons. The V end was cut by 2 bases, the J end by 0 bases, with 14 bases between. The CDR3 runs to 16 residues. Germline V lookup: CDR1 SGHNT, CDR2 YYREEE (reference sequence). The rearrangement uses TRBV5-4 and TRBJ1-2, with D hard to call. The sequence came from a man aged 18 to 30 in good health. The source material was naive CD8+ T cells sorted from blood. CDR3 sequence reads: CASSFGLEIPNYGYTF. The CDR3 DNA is TGTGCCAGCAGCTTTGGTTTGGAAATACCTAACTATGGCTACACCTTC.